What follows are 20 T cell receptor beta chains derived from one specimen sequenced in a study of cytotoxic CD8 clonotypes in ibrutinib-treated CLL. This table comes from immunoSEQ multiplex PCR, and its TCRdb copy is limited to in-frame clones, with some not included. The sample holds about 180,000 clones, roughly 80% seen once. The sequenced sample was PBMCs, obtained after 24 months of ibrutinib treatment. Source of these receptors: a human donor with chronic lymphocytic leukemia.

This clone came up once. The rearrangement links TRBV7-9 to TRBJ2-7, with 9 nucleotides matching TRBD1. Germline V gives CDR1 SEHNR, CDR2 FQNEAQ (reference sequence). CDR3 length equals 15 residues. The J segment lost 4 bases and the V segment lost 5 bases, leaving 9 bases of the junction unmatched. This CDR3 is CASSVGQGNGYEQYF. In nucleotides, the CDR3 is TGTGCCAGCAGCGTCGGACAGGGGAATGGTTACGAGCAGTACTTC. The whole variable domain, remainder taken from reference TRBV7-9 and TRBJ2-7, is DTGVSQNPRHKITKRGQNVTFRCDPISEHNRLYWYRQTLGQGPEFLTYFQNEAQLEKSRLLSDRFSAERPKGSFSTLEIQRTEQGDSAMYLCASSVGQGNGYEQYFGPGTRLTVT.

The V and J genes are TRBV14 and TRBJ1-2; tentative D call: TRBD1 (5 bases). This CDR3 contains 15 residues. Germline V lookup: CDR1 SGHDN, CDR2 FVKESK. V shed 4 bases and J shed 6 bases, with 18 bases lying between them. CDR3 nucleotide sequence: TGTGCCAGCAGCCCTTTGACAGCCCTAAAGGATGGCTACACCTTC. This translates into CASSPLTALKDGYTF.

The chain joins TRBV5-1 to TRBJ2-1; TRBD2 agrees at 7 bases. V lost 4 bases to trimming and J lost 7 bases; unmatched junction nucleotides: 11. CDR1 and CDR2 (germline): SGHRS, YFSETQ. The CDR3 totals 15 residues. The CDR3 bases are TGCGCCAGCAGCCCTGGACTAGTGTCTGCAAATGAGCAGTTCTTC. Translated: CASSPGLVSANEQFF. Full variable domain (outside the CDR3, taken from reference TRBV5-1 and TRBJ2-1): KAGVTQTPRYLIKTRGQQVTLSCSPISGHRSVSWYQQTPGQGLQFLFEYFSETQRNKGNFPGRFSGRQFSNSRSEMNVSTLELGDSALYLCASSPGLVSANEQFFGPGTRLTVL.

V gene TRBV25-1 combines with J gene TRBJ2-7; 9 bases fit TRBD1. The CDR3 length is 13 residues. J was trimmed by 5 bases and V by 7 bases; bases with no gene match: 6. In germline, CDR1 is MGHDK, CDR2 SYGVNS. The CDR3 coding sequence is TGTGCCAGCACCGGACAGGGGTTCCACGAGCAGTACTTC. It encodes CASTGQGFHEQYF.

The chain links TRBV7-9 to TRBJ2-1; D remains ambiguous. V shed 8 bases and J shed 2 bases, with 10 bases lying between them. The CDR3 runs to 13 residues. In germline, CDR1 is SEHNR, CDR2 FQNEAQ (reference sequence). The CDR3 region has the DNA TGTGCCAGCTCCCGAGACGCCTACAATGAGCAGTTCTTC. It specifies CASSRDAYNEQFF.

V usage is TRBV7-6 and J usage is TRBJ2-2; 13 nucleotides line up with TRBD2. The CDR3 length is 19 residues. V shed 5 bases, J shed 3 bases, and the junction held 12 bases outside the gene matches. CDR1 and CDR2 from the germline V gene are SGHVS and FNYEAQ. The CDR3 protein is CASSQPGLAGVTDTGELFF. The DNA of the CDR3 is TGTGCCAGCAGCCAACCCGGACTAGCGGGAGTGACGGACACCGGGGAGCTGTTTTTT.

The chain couples TRBV10-1 to TRBJ2-7; D is ambiguous. V lost 2 bases, J lost 3 bases, and 35 bases lay in between. This CDR3 has 22 residues. Germline assignment: CDR1 WNHNN and CDR2 SYGVQD (reference sequence). DNA for the CDR3: TGCGCCAGCAGTGAGCCAATCATCCGGGCTAAGGGTCGTCCATATAACAGCTACGAGCAGTACTTC. Translated: CASSEPIIRAKGRPYNSYEQYF.

This CDR3 reads CASSTDSGSGTGELFF. The CDR3 DNA reads TGTGCCAGCAGCACTGATAGCGGGAGTGGTACCGGGGAGCTGTTTTTT. This chain links TRBV7-2 with TRBJ2-2; TRBD2 matches 9 bases. CDR3 length: 16 amino acids. The junction had 9 bases not matched to a gene; V was cut back by 5 bases and J by 5 bases. CDR1 and CDR2 from the germline V gene are SGHTA and FQGNSA.

This clone was recorded a few times. This chain uses TRBV7-2 with TRBJ1-2, with a weak D call TRBD1 (5 bases). Germline CDR1 is SGHTA and CDR2 is FQGNSA. The CDR3 consists of 12 residues. CDR3 bases: TGTGGCGCACAGGTAGCCAACTATGGCTACACCTTC. Protein product: CGAQVANYGYTF.

The chain links TRBV30 to TRBJ1-3; D call uncertain. V lost 0 bases and J lost 7, with 7 bases in between. Germline-derived CDR1 and CDR2 are GTSNPN and SVGIG (reference sequence). There are 12 residues in the CDR3. In nucleotides, the CDR3 is TGTGCCTGGAGTGTGCTTTTTAACACCATATATTTT. This sequence encodes CAWSVLFNTIYF.

J is TRBJ2-5 and V is TRBV28; D remains ambiguous. The CDR3 runs to 13 residues. Germline values: CDR1 MDHEN, CDR2 SYDVKM. Trimming took off 3 bases at V and 1 base at J, with 6 bases between the two ends. CDR3 coding DNA: TGTGCCAGCAGTTTTGGCAGCCAAGAGACCCAGTACTTC. Its protein product is CASSFGSQETQYF.

The chain links TRBV11-2 to TRBJ1-2; no firm D call. The CDR3 has 13 residues. Germline-derived CDR1 and CDR2 are SGHAT and FQNNGV. V gave up 5 bases and J gave up 7 bases, with 14 bases separating them. The CDR3 DNA sequence: TGTGCCAGCAGCCCGCGGGAGTGGAGTGGCTACACCTTC. Translating gives CASSPREWSGYTF.

The chain is built from TRBV28 and TRBJ1-1; 7 bases map to TRBD1. The V segment lost 3 bases and the J segment 3 bases; nucleotides outside the gene matches: 7. From germline, CDR1 is MDHEN and CDR2 SYDVKM. The CDR3 length is 15 residues. In DNA, the CDR3 is TGTGCCAGCAGTTTTCCATCAGGGGGGTACACTGAAGCTTTCTTT. Its protein product is CASSFPSGGYTEAFF.

The rearrangement links TRBV5-1 to TRBJ1-1, with D tentatively TRBD1 (6 bases). CDR3 size: 15 residues. The V gene's germline CDR1 is SGHRS and CDR2 YFSETQ. V was pared by 3 bases and J by 3 bases, with 15 bases between. CDR3 nucleotide sequence: TGCGCCAGCAGCTCGGAGCCCAGGGGAGACACTGAAGCTTTCTTT. Its translation is CASSSEPRGDTEAFF.

The rearrangement links TRBV28 to TRBJ1-2; no clear D gene. V was shortened by 9 bases and J by 2 bases, with 10 bases between the two germline ends. Looked up from germline, CDR1 is MDHEN and CDR2 is SYDVKM. This CDR3 comprises 12 residues. The DNA for the CDR3 is TGTGCCAGTGGCGGGAAAAACTATGGCTACACCTTC. Its protein product is CASGGKNYGYTF.

The CDR3 here is CASSVQRENTGELFF. The CDR3 nucleotides read TGTGCCAGCAGTGTGCAGCGGGAGAACACCGGGGAGCTGTTTTTT. The chain combines TRBV2 with TRBJ2-2; the match to TRBD2 covers 7 bases. The ends lost 4 bases at V and 1 base at J; junction bases unmatched: 3. This CDR3 comprises 15 residues. The germline gives CDR1 SNHLY, CDR2 FYNNEI.

V and J are TRBV7-2 and TRBJ2-7; no definite D call. Trimming removed 6 bases at V and 0 bases at J, with 12 bases between. Germline CDR1 reads SGHTA; CDR2 reads FQGNSA. The length of the CDR3 is 14 residues. CDR3 bases: TGTGCCAGCAGGTTCTCCGTAAGCTCCTACGAGCAGTACTTC. Translated, it gives CASRFSVSSYEQYF.

The chain recombines TRBV15 with TRBJ1-1; 7 bases are a match to TRBD1. CDR1 and CDR2 from the germline V gene are LNHNV and YYDKDF (reference sequence). V gave up 4 bases and J gave up 9 bases; unmatched junction bases: 14. The CDR3 sequence is 15 residues long. The CDR3: CATSKGGAGVEKAFF. The CDR3 DNA reads TGTGCCACCAGCAAAGGGGGCGCGGGTGTTGAGAAAGCTTTCTTT.

This rearrangement joins TRBV4-1 to TRBJ2-3; 9 bases line up with TRBD1. V lost 0 bases to trimming and J lost 2 bases; unmatched junction nucleotides: 6. CDR1 MGHRA and CDR2 YSYEKL come from the germline V gene. The CDR3 extends over 17 amino acids. In DNA, the CDR3 is TGCGCCAGCAGCCAAGATGTAGGACAGGGGTACACAGATACGCAGTATTTT. Translation gives CASSQDVGQGYTDTQYF.

The chain employs TRBV4-2 and TRBJ1-4; no firm D call. The germline gives CDR1 LGHNA, CDR2 YNFKEQ. V dropped 3 bases and J dropped 2 bases, with 7 bases sitting between them. The CDR3 covers 14 residues. CDR3 loop: CASSQRPTNEKLFF. CDR3 nucleotides: TGTGCCAGCAGCCAGCGGCCTACTAATGAAAAACTGTTTTTT.